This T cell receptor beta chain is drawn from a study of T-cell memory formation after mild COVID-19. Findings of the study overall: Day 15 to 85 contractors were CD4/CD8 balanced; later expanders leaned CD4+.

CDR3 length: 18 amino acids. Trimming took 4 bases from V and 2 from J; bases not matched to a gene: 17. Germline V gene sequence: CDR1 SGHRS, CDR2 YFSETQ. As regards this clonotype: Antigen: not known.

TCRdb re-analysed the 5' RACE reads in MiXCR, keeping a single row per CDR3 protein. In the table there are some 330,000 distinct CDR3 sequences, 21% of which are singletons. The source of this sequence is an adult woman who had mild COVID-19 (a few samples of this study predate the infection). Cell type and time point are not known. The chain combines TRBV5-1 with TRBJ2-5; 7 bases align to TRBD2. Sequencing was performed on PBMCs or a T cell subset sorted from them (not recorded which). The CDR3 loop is CASSLTAGLRPQQETQYF. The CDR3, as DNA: TGCGCCAGCAGCCTAACAGCGGGACTCCGACCCCAGCAAGAGACCCAGTACTTC.